Listed here are 12 T cell receptor beta chains from one sample, sequenced in a study of CD8 T cells in ankylosing spondylitis (dated by TCRdb to the late 2010s). Libraries were constructed by 5' RACE. Sequencing relied on an Illumina HiSeq 2500. TCRdb itself trimmed the public reads at Q25 with fastp, ran MiXCR and retained productive beta chains. For every CDR3 protein sequence, its rows merge into one entry that carries the most common genes and DNA. The sample contains 250,000 or so distinct CDR3 sequences, over 9.5% of them found a single time. About 3% of the sample belongs to the ten largest clones. The sequenced material came from blood, either unsorted or a sorted T cell fraction (not recorded which). The receptor set was obtained from a male donor with ankylosing spondylitis or in good health (not recorded which).

The rearrangement joins TRBV5-4 to TRBJ2-2; TRBD1 matches at 8 bases. The CDR3 has 14 amino acids. Trimming cost V 4 bases and J 4 bases; bases outside gene matches: 3. Germline lookup yields CDR1 SGHNT and CDR2 YYREEE (reference sequence). CDR3 sequence reads: CASSPDRATGELFF. For the CDR3, the DNA is TGTGCCAGCAGCCCGGACAGGGCCACCGGGGAGCTGTTTTTT.

This clonotype was counted ten times or more. V gene TRBV27 combines with J gene TRBJ2-1; TRBD1 agrees at 8 bases. The CDR3 sequence is 14 residues long. After removal of 6 bases from V and 4 bases from J, the junction contained 5 bases not matched to a gene. The germline V gene has CDR1 MNHEY and CDR2 SMNVEV (reference sequence). CDR3 protein: CASSRTGSYNEQFF. DNA for the CDR3: TGTGCCAGCAGCCGGACAGGGTCTTACAATGAGCAGTTCTTC.

This clonotype has a count of ten or more. The chain is built from TRBV5-5 and TRBJ2-3; D unclear. The CDR3 consists of 14 residues. Germline V lookup: CDR1 SGHKS, CDR2 YYEKEE (reference sequence). V shed 3 bases and J shed 1 base, with 9 bases lying between them. This CDR3 reads CASSYGSGTDTQYF. In DNA form, the CDR3 reads TGTGCCAGCAGCTACGGATCAGGCACAGATACGCAGTATTTT. Variable domain in full (rest from reference TRBV5-5 and TRBJ2-3): DAGVTQSPTHLIKTRGQQVTLRCSPISGHKSVSWYQQVLGQGPQFIFQYYEKEERGRGNFPDRFSARQFPNYSSELNVNALLLGDSALYLCASSYGSGTDTQYFGPGTRLTVL.

The table lists this clonotype with many counts. The chain links TRBV7-9 to TRBJ1-2, with a tentative D call TRBD1 (6 bases). In germline, CDR1 is SEHNR, CDR2 FQNEAQ (reference sequence). CDR3 length equals 12 residues. The V end lost 0 bases, the J end lost 10 bases, and 9 bases lay between the germline ends. CDR3 amino acids: CASSLAQGSYTF. CDR3 sequence (DNA): TGTGCCAGCAGCTTAGCGCAGGGGTCCTACACCTTC.

This clonotype was detected ten times or more. J is TRBJ1-1 and V is TRBV20-1, with D perhaps TRBD1 (5 bases). V dropped 5 bases and J dropped 6 bases, with 19 bases sitting between them. CDR1 is DFQATT, CDR2 SNEGSKA, per germline (reference sequence). The CDR3 extends over 14 amino acids. This chain's CDR3 is CSALTLGRSAEAFF. CDR3 nucleotide sequence: TGCAGTGCTCTCACCCTGGGACGTTCAGCTGAAGCTTTCTTT.

This clonotype was seen ten or more times. This chain uses TRBV5-1 with TRBJ2-2; D gene ambiguous. Deletions cut 4 bases from V and 6 bases from J, with 22 bases between. The germline gives CDR1 SGHRS, CDR2 YFSETQ. The CDR3 spans 17 residues. As DNA, the CDR3 is TGCGCCAGCAGCCCCCTACCAGATTCCACCAAGGCCGGGGAGCTGTTTTTT. Amino acid sequence: CASSPLPDSTKAGELFF.

This clonotype was recorded at least ten times. This chain connects TRBV6-5 to TRBJ1-1, with D tentatively TRBD1 (5 bases). This CDR3 is 15 amino acids long. Per germline, CDR1 MNHEY and CDR2 SVGAGI. Trimming took 0 bases from V and 0 from J, leaving 8 bases between them. The CDR3 bases are TGTGCCAGCAGTTACTCGGGGGTTATGAACACTGAAGCTTTCTTT. This encodes CASSYSGVMNTEAFF.

The J gene is TRBJ2-3, the V gene TRBV20-1; D not resolved. Per germline, CDR1 DFQATT and CDR2 SNEGSKA (reference sequence). V dropped 6 bases and J dropped 4 bases, with 29 bases sitting between them. The CDR3 has 18 residues. CDR3 bases: TGCAGTGCCTGGCTCCGGGCCCTGAGGTTGGTTGGCGCAGATACGCAGTATTTT. Translating gives CSAWLRALRLVGADTQYF.

The chain couples TRBV12-3 or TRBV12-4 to TRBJ1-6, with D uncertain. The CDR3 totals 12 residues. V was trimmed by 1 base and J by 9 bases, leaving 4 bases between them. This CDR3 reads CASSLGGSPLHF. CDR3 nucleotides: TGTGCCAGCAGTTTAGGGGGTTCACCCCTCCACTTT.

This clonotype was detected only a few times. The CDR3 sequence is CASTDRVEKGYGYTF. In nucleotides, the CDR3 is TGTGCCAGCACCGACAGGGTTGAAAAAGGCTATGGCTACACCTTC. The chain uses TRBV6-1 and TRBJ1-2, with TRBD1 matching over 7 bases. Trimming at V came to 7 bases and at J to 4 bases, leaving 12 bases not matched to a gene. Germline V gene data show CDR1 as MNHNS and CDR2 as SASEGT. This CDR3 is 15 amino acids long.

This clonotype has a count of ten or more. The rearrangement joins TRBV30 to TRBJ2-7, with D uncertain. This CDR3 comprises 14 residues. Deletions cut 3 bases from V and 6 bases from J, with 18 bases between. Germline CDR1 and CDR2: GTSNPN and SVGIG (reference sequence). The CDR3 coding sequence is TGTGCCTGGAGCCCGGGCTCCCTCGCCACCGAGCAGTACTTC. Its protein product is CAWSPGSLATEQYF.

This clonotype was observed a handful of times. V usage is TRBV18 and J usage is TRBJ2-2; D is unresolved. From germline, CDR1 is KGHSH and CDR2 LQKENI. The CDR3 has 15 amino acids. Trimming left V 4 bases short and J 0 bases short, with 9 bases between. CDR3 protein: CASSQGYPNTGELFF. CDR3 nucleotide sequence: TGTGCCAGCTCACAGGGATACCCGAACACCGGGGAGCTGTTTTTT. The full variable domain, in which reference TRBV18 and TRBJ2-2 provide the parts outside the CDR3, is NAGVMQNPRHLVRRRGQEARLRCSPMKGHSHVYWYRQLPEEGLKFMVYLQKENIIDESGMPKERFSAEFPKEGPSILRIQQVVRGDSAAYFCASSQGYPNTGELFFGEGSRLTVL.